The text below deals with one T cell receptor (beta chain). Its antigen specificity is not known. There are no base qualities to consult, and no much larger clone falls within one base. Library preparation employed the immunoSEQ multiplex PCR assay. The multiplex PCR relied on a mix of 60 forward primers for TCR Vbeta segments and 13 reverse primers for TCR Jbeta segments. Amplification of the CDR3 region of rearranged TCR beta genes was performed with a multiplex PCR assay on genomic DNA. On the Illumina HiSeq System, the amplified TCR beta libraries were sequenced as 87-base-pair reads. The original pipeline was this. In a later analysis, around 80 million unique TCR beta chains were counted across the 650 to 750 repertoires, and roughly 11 million of these chains were shared by at least two donors. To remove PCR and sequencing errors, raw reads were error-corrected and collapsed into unique sequences using a nearest-neighbor algorithm that merged closely related sequences. Alignment of CDR3 sequences to IMGT reference sequences was used to assign V, D and J gene segments. For a sequence to be retained, a match of at least six nucleotides was required to both a V gene segment and a J gene segment. A rearrangement was called productive if the CDR3 had no stop codons and remained in frame with V and J, and every other rearrangement was called non-productive. CDR3 was defined by IMGT convention, running from the second conserved V-encoded cysteine to the conserved J-encoded phenylalanine. In an earlier analysis of 550 to 650 of the donors, sequences lacking an unambiguous match to a single V gene segment were excluded. In an earlier analysis of approximately 500 of the donors, a V segment was called functional when productive rearrangements were above 56.7%, and segregating when the standard deviation between donors exceeded 5%. To diagnose cytomegalovirus status from the catalog of TCR beta chain sequences, a statistical classification framework was built. V and J gene assignment, in a later analysis, came from comparing TCR nucleotide sequences with IMGT/GENE-DB human TR gene sequences. In a later analysis, CDR3 sequences and most-parsimonious VDJ recombination scenarios were assigned using the TCRdist pipeline. In a later analysis, every TCR beta chain was defined by the combination of its CDR3 amino acid sequence and its V-gene family, and reads without a unique V-gene family were dropped. As a way to deal with suspected cross-contamination and a sequencing artifact, a later analysis dropped 450 to 600 nucleotide sequences that were highly shared and had low generation probability. A later analysis calculated a clonal expansion index for each public chain from normalized within-repertoire ranks of inferred template counts. In a later analysis, generation probabilities were computed using a VDJ recombination model fitted to out-of-frame rearrangements, and the results were checked against IGoR. In a later analysis, TCR-TCR, TCR-HLA and TCR-CMV co-occurrence was scored with hypergeometric tests, and a repertoire-size bias correction was applied to TCR pairs. In a later analysis, false discovery rates were estimated by permuting HLA or CMV assignments 20 times. In a later analysis, co-occurring TCRs were grouped using DBSCAN, and TCRdist sequence similarity was added for clustering within HLA-allele-positive subsets. Co-occurrence clustering excluded repertoires with fewer than 30,000 or more than 120,000 public chains, plus five with anomalous nucleotide sharing. What TCRdb holds here is the immuneACCESS table cut down to in-frame rearrangements. Part of the clones is not present; checked against another copy, under half of the missing clones reflect an unresolved V gene, and the others are unexplained. V and J calls and clone size are those listed in that table; D and trimming were worked out from the DNA. This sample holds under 170,000 clones; around 79% were observed only once. About 3.5% of the sample is held by the ten biggest clonotypes.

This sample was taken from a study of cytomegalovirus exposure and HLA in healthy donors (dated by TCRdb to about 2017). Background for the entire study: An earlier analysis of more than 550 of the donors reported 250 to 300 Gb of sequence data and 95 million to 120 million unique TCR beta sequences obtained from about 179 million T cells. An early release covering roughly 640 HLA-typed donors comprised approximately 300 gigabases of sequencing data and roughly 86 million unique TCR sequences. Of the 398 genotyped donors, over 80% were placed in the genetic ancestry cluster associated with self-reported Caucasian donors. The aim of the study was to test whether cataloging public T cell receptors could identify signatures of past pathogen exposure. The study profiled the T cell repertoires of 500 to 800 subjects by immunosequencing and related them to cytomegalovirus serostatus. Along with the roughly 670-subject first cohort, a separate validation cohort of around 120 different subjects was used. To predict cytomegalovirus infection status, the study combined high-throughput TCR immunosequencing, statistical association of individual TCRs with disease status, and machine learning. To study patterns of TCR occurrence, a later analysis re-analyzed previously published TCR beta repertoires from under 750 donors and added high-resolution HLA genotyping. The later analysis used no new phenotypic data to find candidate immune exposures, relying instead on TCR beta sequences and their occurrence across donors. An earlier analysis of approximately 640 of the donors applied high-throughput TCR beta sequencing to assess whether each TCR beta V gene segment acted as functional or pseudogenic. Donor age, sex, ethnicity and CMV serostatus were compiled together with the repertoire data. Genome-wide SNP genotypes for about 65% of the 666 donors were used in a later genetic analysis, which treated that subset as a discovery cohort. All discovery cohort repertoires had been generated on a single sequencing platform. HLA typing included class I and class II loci at four-digit resolution. The number of donors typed differed by locus, with roughly 629-640 for A, B, C, DRB1 and DQB1, roughly 520 for DQA1, 600 to 610 for DPA1, and some 470 for DPB1. Several DR-DQ haplotypes were treated as single units for association and clustering because of strong linkage in the cohort. Across 398 genotyped donors of the cohort, an average of about 240,000 unique TCR beta nucleotide sequences per donor were sequenced, and roughly 17% of those sequences were non-productive. Beyond this particular receptor, the publication reports: The study gave a list of more than 150 TCR beta chains associated with cytomegalovirus. The authors suggested that the approach could potentially be generalized to other disease states and immunological phenotypes. This cohort had only TCR beta chains sequenced, and the lack of alpha or paired-chain data limited which features could be detected. In an earlier analysis of some 500 of the donors, most TCR beta V segments appeared in productive rearrangements about 87% or about 30% of the time, broadly matching IMGT annotations. Presence/absence analyses assumed roughly uniform sequencing depth across donors, an assumption that may not hold. CMV serostatus was the only immune exposure information available for the cohort. Specific HLA alleles were associated with over 15,000 TCR beta sequences at a false discovery rate of 0.05 in a later analysis. When HLA alleles, especially DR and DQ, strongly co-occurred, attributing TCR associations to individual alleles was difficult. A cluster of highly shared sequence variants was judged likely to represent a technical artifact of the sequencing pipeline. Over 15 rarely observed V segments, including chromosome 9 orphons, were excluded from the earlier analysis of a few hundred of the donors because counts were too low. In vitro tests confirmed that three of the cytomegalovirus-associated TCR beta chains recognize cytomegalovirus antigens. Correlated functional status among segregating V segments might be attributable to linkage disequilibrium, but an unknown experimental factor could not be ruled out. Compared with equally common non-associated chains, HLA-associated TCR beta chains in a later analysis were more clonally expanded and had lower generation probabilities. A further reported finding was that TCR beta sequences accurately predicted the HLA-A and HLA-B alleles for most subjects in the first cohort. In a later analysis, several top co-occurrence clusters were reported to appear linked to parvovirus B19, influenza, CMV and Epstein-Barr virus. The classifier was reported to diagnose cytomegalovirus status with high specificity and sensitivity in both the original and validation cohorts. Because HLA typing was missing for some donors at each locus, association tests included only the typed subset. Some IMGT-functional V segments, including TRBV6-2 and TRBV6-3, could not be distinguished by the 87-base-pair reads and were therefore excluded. According to a later analysis, TCR association rates differed among HLA loci, with DRB1 alleles showing the most associated TCRs and HLA-C alleles showing the fewest. A later genetic analysis reported fewer N-insertions in productive TCRs among donors in an Asian-associated ancestry cluster than the roughly 690-donor mean. In a later analysis, most CMV-associated TCR beta chains were found to appear HLA-restricted, with HLA associations seemingly driven largely by CMV exposure. V-gene and J-gene trimming of TCR beta chains was associated with a missense DCLRE1C variant in a later genetic analysis, and the association was replicated in an independent cohort. Across donors, most TCR sequences were observed very rarely, whereas some public TCRs were present in many individuals.

The cohort comprised hundreds of healthy bone marrow donors. At the time of sampling, all cohort members were nominally healthy, though unrecorded immune exposures were likely present. CMV serostatus was recorded as positive for 250 to 300 and negative for about half of the 666 cohort members, whereas no CMV serostatus was recorded for the donor in question. A peripheral blood sample was collected from each donor, and TCR beta sequencing was performed on peripheral blood mononuclear cells. Genomic DNA extraction from the blood cell samples was performed with the Qiagen DNeasy Blood Extraction Kit. The germline V gene sets CDR1 to MDHEN and CDR2 to SYDVKM. V is cut by 2 bases and J by 4 bases, and the space between the germline ends is 14 bases. The CDR3, from cysteine to phenylalanine, totals 15 residues. The CDR3 DNA has 45 bases and is translated from base 1.

The sequence links TRBV28 to TRBJ2-5; the D region possibly corresponds to TRBD1 (5 bases align). The TCR comes from a human donor in good health. Sequencing input: PBMCs. Read as DNA, the sequence is TGTGCCAGCAGTTTACTTGGGGCAGGGCGAGAGACCCAGTACTTC. This yields the protein CASSLLGAGRETQYF.